This TCR beta chain comes out of a study of T cells in Graves' hyperthyroidism and ophthalmopathy. Study-level findings and limits: In the analysis, a 13 V-J model separated ophthalmopathy from stable hyperthyroidism. Most thyroid clonotypes expanded above 0.001 appeared in blood too.

Ten or more counts support this clonotype. The antigen is not known. Trimming removed 1 base at V and 1 base at J, with 7 bases between. Germline values: CDR1 LGHDT, CDR2 YNNKEL (reference sequence). The CDR3 totals 14 residues. Amplification of TCR beta CDR3 regions was performed using RNA transcripts as template. An initial round of RT-PCR targeting the TCR CDR3 relied on the HTBI primer set. TCRdb processed the multiplex PCR reads anew with MiXCR; each CDR3 protein has one entry. The table has around 450,000 distinct CDR3 sequences, approximately 14% seen once; the top ten hold 5% to 6%. Newly diagnosed patients aged 18 to 65 had hyperthyroidism of under 2 months' duration. Extraction of PBMCs used roughly 9.4 ml of fresh peripheral blood.

Sequenced material: blood. This chain links TRBV3-1 with TRBJ1-1; no clear D gene. This receptor was taken from a woman under 30 with Graves' hyperthyroidism. The CDR3 coding sequence is TGTGCCAGCAGCCAAGTTGGGGAGAACACTGAAGCTTTCTTT. Translation: CASSQVGENTEAFF. Together with reference TRBV3-1 and TRBJ1-1, the CDR3 gives the full variable domain: DTAVSQTPKYLVTQMGNDKSIKCEQNLGHDTMYWYKQDSKKFLKIMFSYNNKELIINETVPNRFSPKSPDKAHLNLHINSLELGDSAVYFCASSQVGENTEAFFGQGTRLTVV.